This T cell receptor (beta chain) was sequenced during a study of T cells in Graves' hyperthyroidism and ophthalmopathy. There were TCR beta CDR3 regions amplified from RNA transcripts. Using the HTBI primer set, a first-round RT-PCR was run on the TCR CDR3. TCRdb called the multiplex PCR reads again in MiXCR, with one record for every CDR3 protein. The data contain hundreds of thousands of distinct CDR3 sequences, 16% of them singletons. The authors deemed Graves' hyperthyroidism stable absent ophthalmopathy progression within 18 months. A patient was excluded if there was uncontrolled infection, other autoimmune disease, pregnancy or lactation. Source material for PBMCs was less than 12 ml fresh peripheral blood. This clonotype was seen many times. Antigen specificity is unknown. CDR3 length: 13 residues. Trimming cost V 5 bases and J 3 bases, with 8 bases left between them. Study outcomes and limitations: In blood, most of the thyroid clonotypes expanded above 0.001 were also present.

The V gene is TRBV12-3 or TRBV12-4, the J gene TRBJ1-5, with unresolved D. The specimen was blood. The origin of this receptor is a woman under 30 with Graves' hyperthyroidism. The DNA for the CDR3 is TGTGCCAGCAGTGCCGCCCCCAATCAGCCCCAGCATTTT. Translated: CASSAAPNQPQHF.